These 13 T cell receptor beta chains originate from one sample sequenced in a study of T cell responses to AZD1222 COVID-19 vaccine. The method was immunoSEQ multiplex PCR; TCRdb's version includes in-frame clones alone and lacks a portion of them. There are more than 60,000 clones in the sample; 65% to 90% occur only once, and about 19% lies in the top ten. The sequencing used peripheral blood, collected on day 0 of AZD1222 vaccination. Receptors originate from an adult in good health.

The chain links TRBV15 to TRBJ2-7; 11 nucleotides line up with TRBD2. Germline loops: CDR1 LNHNV, CDR2 YYDKDF (reference sequence). V dropped 0 bases and J dropped 3; count of bases not matched to a gene: 4. The CDR3 length is 16 residues. CDR3 bases: TGTGCCACCAGCAGAGATTTGACTAGCGGGATCTACGAGCAGTACTTC. The encoded protein is CATSRDLTSGIYEQYF. The entire variable domain, with the rest obtained from reference TRBV15 and TRBJ2-7, is as follows: DAMVIQNPRYQVTQFGKPVTLSCSQTLNHNVMYWYQQKSSQAPKLLFHYYDKDFNNEADTPDNFQSRRPNTSFCFLDIRSPGLGDTAMYLCATSRDLTSGIYEQYFGPGTRLTVT.

This chain uses TRBV7-3 with TRBJ1-2, with D perhaps TRBD1 (5 bases). Trimming took 5 bases from V and 8 from J, leaving 18 bases between them. The germline CDR1 and CDR2 sequences are SGHTA and FQGTGA. CDR3 length equals 14 residues. CDR3 coding DNA: TGTGCCAGCAGCAACCGGGACGGGATCACGGGCTACACCTTC. This sequence encodes CASSNRDGITGYTF.

This clone was found a few times. J is TRBJ1-5 and V is TRBV19, with 7 bases that match TRBD1. V shed 4 bases, J shed 3 bases, and the junction held 9 bases outside the gene matches. Per germline, CDR1 LNHDA and CDR2 SQIVND (reference sequence). The CDR3 length is 16 residues. CDR3 sequence reads: CASSRTGTANNQPQHF. CDR3 nucleotide sequence: TGTGCCAGTAGTAGAACCGGGACAGCGAACAATCAGCCCCAGCATTTT.

The V gene is TRBV5-1, the J gene TRBJ2-6; D unresolved. Trimming removed 0 bases from V and 0 bases from J, with 7 bases in between. Germline-derived CDR1 and CDR2 are SGHRS and YFSETQ. This CDR3 comprises 16 residues. The CDR3 spells CASSLDASSGANVLTF. DNA of the CDR3: TGCGCCAGCAGCTTGGACGCCAGCTCTGGGGCCAACGTCCTGACTTTC.

The chain links TRBV19 to TRBJ2-7, with D unclear. Trimming removed 0 bases at V and 1 base at J, with 10 bases between. CDR3 length: 15 residues. CDR1 and CDR2 from the germline V gene are LNHDA and SQIVND (reference sequence). The CDR3 DNA reads TGTGCCAGTAGTATAGATCGGACGCCATCCTACGAGCAGTACTTC. Amino acid sequence: CASSIDRTPSYEQYF.

This clone showed up just a few times. The V gene is TRBV3-1 (or the pseudogene TRBV3-2), the J gene TRBJ1-1; D is unclear. The CDR3 is 14 residues long. V was clipped by 4 bases and J by 1 base, with 10 bases between them. CDR1 is LGHDT, CDR2 YNNKEL, per germline (reference sequence). The CDR3 DNA reads TGTGCCAGCAGCCTACATATTGGGAACACTGAAGCTTTCTTT. Translated, it gives CASSLHIGNTEAFF.

The chain has TRBV6-5 and TRBJ2-3; no firm D call. Germline loops: CDR1 MNHEY, CDR2 SVGAGI. This CDR3 comprises 15 residues. V dropped 2 bases and J dropped 3 bases, with 12 bases sitting between them. This CDR3 reads CASSYALQATDTQYF. The CDR3 nucleotides read TGTGCCAGCAGTTACGCCCTTCAGGCAACAGATACGCAGTATTTT.

The V and J genes are TRBV21-1 and TRBJ1-1. TRBV21-1 is annotated as a pseudogene. The CDR3 loop spans 14 amino acids. The CDR3 sequence is CASSKWRMNTEAFF. The CDR3 coding sequence is TGTGCCAGCAGCAAATGGCGTATGAACACTGAAGCTTTCTTT.

This chain joins TRBV15 and TRBJ2-1; D unclear. This CDR3 region has 14 residues. The ends were cut back, 3 bases at V and 4 bases at J, with 10 bases in the middle. The germline gives CDR1 LNHNV, CDR2 YYDKDF (reference sequence). The CDR3 region has the DNA TGTGCCACCAGCAGTCAAACATCTTACAATGAGCAGTTCTTC. Residues: CATSSQTSYNEQFF.

Here the CDR3 DNA reads TGTGCCAGCAGCTGGCAGACAGGGGTCAATGAGCAGTTCTTC. Translated: CASSWQTGVNEQFF. The chain employs TRBV5-5 and TRBJ2-1; the match to TRBD1 covers 8 bases. The germline gives CDR1 SGHKS, CDR2 YYEKEE (reference sequence). The CDR3 length is 14 residues. V lost 3 bases to trimming and J lost 6 bases; unmatched junction nucleotides: 5.

This clone appeared once. The chain links TRBV12-3 or TRBV12-4 to TRBJ1-2, with 8 nucleotides matching TRBD1. The CDR3 runs 13 residues. V shed 3 bases and J 6 bases; nucleotides not matched to a gene: 3. Here the CDR3 reads CASSFPGQDGYTF. The DNA of the CDR3 is TGTGCCAGCAGTTTTCCGGGACAGGATGGCTACACCTTC.

The chain carries TRBV7-2 and TRBJ1-5, with unresolved D. CDR3 length: 15 residues. V lost 2 bases and J 3 bases, leaving 11 bases between the germline ends. Germline V gene sequence: CDR1 SGHTA, CDR2 FQGNSA. CDR3: CASSLRSGSNQPQHF. CDR3 bases: TGTGCCAGCAGCTTAAGATCGGGTTCCAATCAGCCCCAGCATTTT.

V gene TRBV3-1 (or the pseudogene TRBV3-2) combines with J gene TRBJ2-3; perhaps TRBD2 as D (5 bases). V lost 1 base and J 0 bases, leaving 8 bases between the germline ends. CDR1 LGHDT and CDR2 YNNKEL come from the germline V gene (reference sequence). The CDR3 extends over 15 amino acids. The CDR3: CASSQVGVSTDTQYF. CDR3 DNA: TGTGCCAGCAGCCAAGTCGGGGTTAGCACAGATACGCAGTATTTT.